The T cell receptor (beta chain) described here comes from a study of blood T cell repertoires in COVID-19 (dated by TCRdb to 2018 to 2021). For the wider study: Samples covering the acute and convalescent phases of COVID-19 were provided by collaborators in the United States, Italy and Spain. The repertoires were made available in a free public database intended to serve as a resource for research on the immune response to SARS-CoV-2. Subjects who had been exposed to COVID-19, were actively infected with it, or had recovered from it provided the deeply sampled blood TCRbeta repertoires that made up the dataset. The material from the prospective study consisted of cDNA or gDNA derived from T cells, B-cell-depleted T cells, or PBMCs. A de-identified subject ID, COVID-19 status, age in years and sex were almost always included in the sample metadata. Where HLA class I and class II types were available, the types were taken from metadata supplied by the sample provider, not from assay-based typing. The samples were drawn from the first 160 participants of the ongoing ImmuneRACE study and from some 1,300 subjects provided by 6 global collaborators. What the research found in general, with its limitations: The amount of clinical and demographic metadata varied by source and participant and was provided uncurated.

The cysteine opens and the phenylalanine closes a CDR3 of 13 amino acids. Just CDR3 DNA is preserved here, 39 bases in frame from base 1. CDR1 and CDR2 are drawn from the germline V gene (reference sequence): MNHEY, SMNVEV. V was cut back by 5 bases and J by 6 bases, leaving a gap of 13 bases between them. This clone was seen repeatedly, ten times or more. The antigen it binds to is not known. Base-call qualities are not available, and no considerably larger clone is one nucleotide away. TCRbeta CDR3 regions were amplified from genomic DNA using the immunoSEQ Assay, a bias-controlled multiplex PCR. The paper's data handling went like this. Within the assay, amplification of reference gene primers was used to estimate how many nucleated cells each sample contained. To quantify the absolute abundance of each unique TCRbeta CDR3 rearrangement, sequence reads were collapsed and filtered. For each sample, productive Simpson clonality was calculated as the square root of Simpson's diversity index over productive rearrangements. In its TCRdb copy, this immuneACCESS table keeps in-frame sequences only and misses some clones. Where compared with another copy, unresolved V genes explain less than half of these, and the others have no known cause. The DNA gave D and trimming, while V, J and clone size come from that table. Here the sample has 150,000 to 200,000 clones; roughly 82% occur a single time. The ten largest clones take up 7.8% of the sample.

In Seattle, one collaborating source enrolled patients while the infection was active and tracked those patients longitudinally over the course of disease. Collaborating institutions collected whole blood in K2EDTA tubes following their own protocols. Collaborator samples were shipped for TCRbeta analysis as frozen whole blood, isolated PBMCs, or DNA extracted from either sample type. The source is a woman aged 60-75 years with COVID-19, enrolled during active disease. The sequencing sample was made of peripheral blood. The chain is made from TRBV27 and TRBJ1-1; a weak D assignment points to TRBD1 (5 bases agree). The nucleotide sequence is given as TGTGCCAGCAGTCACAGGAGGGAAGCTGAAGCTTTCTTT. This translates into CASSHRREAEAFF.